This T cell receptor (beta chain) appears in the sequencing data of a study of blood T cells in healthy people across ages. The use of a sample-barcoded 5' primer and a J-beta primer mix characterized a second PCR of about 7 to 12 cycles. TCRdb fed the 5' RACE reads into MiXCR, producing one record per CDR3 protein. Counted here are about 800,000 distinct CDR3 sequences, approximately 25% occurring once; the ten biggest clones make up around 3.6%. The draw of peripheral blood yielded ten milliliters from each donor. RNA extraction gave at least 5 micrograms of total RNA per sample. In germline, CDR1 is PRHDT, CDR2 FYEKMQ (reference sequence). The CDR3 is made up of 15 amino acids. General study findings and limits: When set beside aged donors, long-lived donors presented more naive CD4+ cells and higher diversity.

A few counts support this clonotype. Its cognate antigen is unknown. These sequences were also reported in another study, on T cells of mothers and their children.

Material: blood. This TCR came from a boy younger than 18 in good health. The rearrangement links TRBV13 to TRBJ2-7; no clear D gene. The last part of the DNA fits TRBJ2-1 better; the J call may be wrong. The chain's CDR3 is CASSPRLPVGNEQFF. The CDR3 region has the DNA TGTGCCAGCAGCCCAAGACTGCCCGTAGGGAATGAGCAGTTCTTC.